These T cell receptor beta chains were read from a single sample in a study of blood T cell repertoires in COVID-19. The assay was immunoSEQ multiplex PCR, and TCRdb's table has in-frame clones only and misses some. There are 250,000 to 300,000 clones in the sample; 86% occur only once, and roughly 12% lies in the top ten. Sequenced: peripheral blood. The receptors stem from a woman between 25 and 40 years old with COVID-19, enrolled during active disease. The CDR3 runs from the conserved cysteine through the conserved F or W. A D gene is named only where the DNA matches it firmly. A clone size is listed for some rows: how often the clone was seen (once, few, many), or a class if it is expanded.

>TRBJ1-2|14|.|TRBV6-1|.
TGTGCCAGCAGTGACCAGGATACTAACTATGGCTACACCTTC
CASSDQDTNYGYTF
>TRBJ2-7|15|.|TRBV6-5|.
TGTGCCAGCAGTTATTCTGCGGGGATGGGGTACGAGCAGTACTTC
CASSYSAGMGYEQYF
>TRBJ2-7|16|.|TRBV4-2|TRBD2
TGTGCCAGCAGCCAAGTCTGGGAGGGTGGAACCTACGAGCAGTACTTC
CASSQVWEGGTYEQYF
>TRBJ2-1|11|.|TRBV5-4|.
TGTGCCAGCAGCTTGGTAGGGACTCAGTTCTTC
CASSLVGTQFF
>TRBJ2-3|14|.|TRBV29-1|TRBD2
TGCAGCGCCCGTGGGGCGGGGGGCACAGATACGCAGTATTTT
CSARGAGGTDTQYF
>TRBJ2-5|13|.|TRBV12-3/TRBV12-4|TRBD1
TGTGCCAGCAGTGAGACAGGGGGCGAGACCCAGTACTTC
CASSETGGETQYF
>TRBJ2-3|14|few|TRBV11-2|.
TGTGCCAGCAGCTTACGGGGTCTGGGCGATACGCAGTATTTT
CASSLRGLGDTQYF
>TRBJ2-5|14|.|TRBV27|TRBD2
TGTGCCAGCAGTTTAACGGCGGGGGTGCCCACCCAGTACTTC
CASSLTAGVPTQYF
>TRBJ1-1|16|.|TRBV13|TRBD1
TGTGCCAGCAGCCCCAGGGGGGACGGGGAATACACTGAAGCTTTCTTT
CASSPRGDGEYTEAFF
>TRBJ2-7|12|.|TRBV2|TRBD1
TGTGCCAGCAGGGGGACAGGGGGCGAGCAGTACTTC
CASRGTGGEQYF
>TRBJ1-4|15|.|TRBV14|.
TGTGCCAGCAGCCCCTCCGGGACAACTAATGAAAAACTGTTTTTT
CASSPSGTTNEKLFF
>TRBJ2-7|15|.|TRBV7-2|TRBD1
TGTGCCAGCAGCTTGGACAGGGTGGCTTACTACGAGCAGTACTTC
CASSLDRVAYYEQYF
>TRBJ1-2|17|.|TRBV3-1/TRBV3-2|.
TGTGCCAGCAGCCAACCGAAAACTGGCCCCACGGGCTATGGCTACACCTTC
CASSQPKTGPTGYGYTF
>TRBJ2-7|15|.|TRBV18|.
TGTGCCAGCTCACCACTTCCCCTAGGATCGTACGAGCAGTACTTC
CASSPLPLGSYEQYF
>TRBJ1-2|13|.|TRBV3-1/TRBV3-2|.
TGTGCCAGCAGCCGCTTAACAGCAGATGGCTACACCTTC
CASSRLTADGYTF
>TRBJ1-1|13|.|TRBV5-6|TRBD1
TGTGCCAGCAGCTTGTCAGGGGGCGGTGAAGCTTTCTTT
CASSLSGGGEAFF
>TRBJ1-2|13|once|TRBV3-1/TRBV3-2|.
TGTGCCAGCAGCCAGCGGGGGCCGTATGGCTACACCTTC
CASSQRGPYGYTF
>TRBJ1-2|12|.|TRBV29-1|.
TGCAGCTCTTGGCAGGGGTACTATGGCTACACCTTC
CSSWQGYYGYTF
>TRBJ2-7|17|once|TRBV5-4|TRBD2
TGTGCCAGCAGCTTGGCCGTACTAGCGGGGGTCTCCTACGAGCAGTACTTC
CASSLAVLAGVSYEQYF
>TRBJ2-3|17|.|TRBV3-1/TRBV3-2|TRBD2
TGTGCCAGCAGCCGAAGGACTAGCGGGGGCTTAGGGGATACGCAGTATTTT
CASSRRTSGGLGDTQYF
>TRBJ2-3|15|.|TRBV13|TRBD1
TGTGCCACCAATATGGACAGGGCGGAGGCAGATACGCAGTATTTT
CATNMDRAEADTQYF
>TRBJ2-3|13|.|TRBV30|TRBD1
TGTGCCTGGAAACAGGGGGCTGGAGATACGCAGTATTTT
CAWKQGAGDTQYF
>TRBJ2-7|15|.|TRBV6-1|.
TGTGCCAGCAGTGAAGTAACACAGAGCTCCTACGAGCAGTACTTC
CASSEVTQSSYEQYF
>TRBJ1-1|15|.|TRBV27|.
TGTGCCAGCAGTTATGTCGGGGCCGGGGGGACTGAAGCTTTCTTT
CASSYVGAGGTEAFF
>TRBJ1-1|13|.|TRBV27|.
TGTGCCAGCAGATCCAATTCGGGAGGTCGAGCTTTCTTT
CASRSNSGGRAFF
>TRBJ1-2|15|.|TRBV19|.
TGTGCCAGTAGTCTTCCGGACGCAGGGTGGAATGGCTACACCTTC
CASSLPDAGWNGYTF
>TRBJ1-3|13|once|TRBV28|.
TGTGCCAGCCCACGGGGCTCTGGAAACACCATATATTTT
CASPRGSGNTIYF
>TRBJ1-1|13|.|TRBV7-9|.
TGTGCCAGCAGCTTAGGCGGGAGCACTGAAGCTTTCTTT
CASSLGGSTEAFF
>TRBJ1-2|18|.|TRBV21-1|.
TGTGCCAGCAGCAATTCCCTAGGGCAGGGGGCGTACGACTATGGCTACACCTTC
CASSNSLGQGAYDYGYTF
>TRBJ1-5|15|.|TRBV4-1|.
TGCGCCAGCAGCGCGGCAGTAGATAGCAATCAGCCCCAGCATTTT
CASSAAVDSNQPQHF
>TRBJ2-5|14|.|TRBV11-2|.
TGTGCCAGCAGCTTAGTCTCGGGGAAAGAGACCCAGTACTTC
CASSLVSGKETQYF
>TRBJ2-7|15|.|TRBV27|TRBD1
TGTGCCAGCAGTATGGGACAGGGGCTATTACACGAGCAGTACTTC
CASSMGQGLLHEQYF
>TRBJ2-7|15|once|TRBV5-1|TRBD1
TGCGCCAGCAGCTCACAGGGGACGGGCTCCTACGAGCAGTACTTC
CASSSQGTGSYEQYF
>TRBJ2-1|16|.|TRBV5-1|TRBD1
TGCGCCAGCAGCACCTGGACAGGGATACCGAACAATGAGCAGTTCTTC
CASSTWTGIPNNEQFF
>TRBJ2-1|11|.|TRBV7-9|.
TGTGCCAGCAGCGCTCAGGGTCGCCAGTTCTTC
CASSAQGRQFF
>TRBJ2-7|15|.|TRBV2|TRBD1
TGTGCCAGCGGTCAGACAGGGGGCGCTTTCAACGAGCAGTACTTC
CASGQTGGAFNEQYF
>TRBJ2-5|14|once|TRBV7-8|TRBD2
TGTGCCAGCAGCTTAGCCGGGGGAGGGGAGACCCAGTACTTC
CASSLAGGGETQYF
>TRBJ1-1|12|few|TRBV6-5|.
TGTGCCAGCAGCCTACCCGGCACTGAAGCTTTCTTT
CASSLPGTEAFF
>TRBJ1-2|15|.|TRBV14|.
TGTGCCAGCAGCCTCCCGGGAGGGGGGAATGAGGGCTACACCTTC
CASSLPGGGNEGYTF
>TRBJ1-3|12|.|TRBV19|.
TGTGCCAGTAGTGACAGAGGAAACACCATATATTTT
CASSDRGNTIYF
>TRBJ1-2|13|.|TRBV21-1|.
TGTGCCAGCAGCCTTTCTCAGGTCTATGGCTACACCTTC
CASSLSQVYGYTF
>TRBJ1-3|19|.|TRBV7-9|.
TGTGCCAGCAGCTTATTTCCAGGGTCCCTGTCCTTCTCTGGAAACACCATATATTTT
CASSLFPGSLSFSGNTIYF
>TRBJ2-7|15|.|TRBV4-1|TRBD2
TGCGCCAGCAGCCAAGCCGGGACTAGTCAGTACGAGCAGTACTTC
CASSQAGTSQYEQYF
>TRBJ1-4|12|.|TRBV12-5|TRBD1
TGTGCTAGCTCCCGGGACAGCCAAAAACTGTTTTTT
CASSRDSQKLFF
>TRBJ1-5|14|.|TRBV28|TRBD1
TGTGCCAGCGGGAGGGACAGGGGCAGGCAGCCCCAGCATTTT
CASGRDRGRQPQHF
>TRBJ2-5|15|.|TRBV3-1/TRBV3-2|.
TGTGCCAGCAGCCCGTTTTTTTCGGGTCAAGAGACCCAGTACTTC
CASSPFFSGQETQYF
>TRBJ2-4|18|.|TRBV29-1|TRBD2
TGCAGCGTTGAAGGGAGTGGGACTAGCGGGGGGCCTGGAAACATTCAGTACTTC
CSVEGSGTSGGPGNIQYF
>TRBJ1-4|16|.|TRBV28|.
TGTGCCAGCAGCCTCCCGGGGGGGGGCCTTGACGAAAAACTGTTTTTT
CASSLPGGGLDEKLFF
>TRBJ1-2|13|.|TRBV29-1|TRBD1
TGCAGCGTCGAGGACAGGGGTGGCTATGGCTACACCTTC
CSVEDRGGYGYTF
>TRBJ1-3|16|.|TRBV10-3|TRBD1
TGTGCCATCAGTGATTGGGACAGGGTTACCAGCAACACCATATATTTT
CAISDWDRVTSNTIYF
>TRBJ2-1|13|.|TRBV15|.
TGTGCCACCAGCGGTTATCCCCGCAGTGAGCAGTTCTTC
CATSGYPRSEQFF
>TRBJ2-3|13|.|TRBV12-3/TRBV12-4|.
TGTGCCAGCCGAAGCGCTAGCACAGATACGCAGTATTTT
CASRSASTDTQYF
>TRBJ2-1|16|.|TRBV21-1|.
TGTGCCAGCAGCAAAGTGTTGACTAGCGGGGGAGATGAGCAGTTCTTC
CASSKVLTSGGDEQFF
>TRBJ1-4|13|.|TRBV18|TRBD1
TGTGCCAGCTCGCCGGGACAGAATGAAAAACTGTTTTTT
CASSPGQNEKLFF